Below are 4 T cell receptor beta chains sequenced from a single sample in a study of T cell changes during pregnancy in multiple sclerosis. Measured with immunoSEQ multiplex PCR; TCRdb has only the in-frame clones, and not every one. The table shows 20,000 to 25,000 clones, with 85% to 95% occurring only once. The sequencing used CD4+ T cells from peripheral blood mononuclear cells, collected in the third trimester of pregnancy. These TCRs come from a female donor with multiple sclerosis, enrolled in a pregnancy study.

The J gene is TRBJ2-6, the V gene TRBV27; tentative D call: TRBD1 (5 bases). The CDR3 is 15 residues long. V lost 0 bases and J 2 bases, leaving 5 bases between the germline ends. The germline CDR1 and CDR2 sequences are MNHEY and SMNVEV (reference sequence). The CDR3 bases are TGTGCCAGCAGTTTATCAGGGGCTGGGGCCAACGTCCTGACTTTC. The encoded protein is CASSLSGAGANVLTF.

V gene TRBV5-6 combines with J gene TRBJ2-4; D possibly corresponds to TRBD1 (7 bases). CDR3 length: 16 residues. Per the germline V gene, CDR1 is SGHDT and CDR2 is YYEEEE. V was pared by 4 bases and J by 1 base, with 15 bases between. CDR3 region: CASSIRGARAKNIQYF. For the CDR3, the DNA is TGTGCCAGCAGCATCAGGGGGGCCCGTGCCAAAAACATTCAGTACTTC.

This chain uses TRBV27 with TRBJ2-1; 9 bases match TRBD1. Germline V gene lookup returns CDR1 MNHEY and CDR2 SMNVEV (reference sequence). V trimming: 7 bases; J trimming: 7 bases; junction bases outside the gene matches: 8. CDR3 length: 14 amino acids. The CDR3, as DNA: TGTGCCAGCACCAACAGGGGGCGGTTTAATGAGCAGTTCTTC. It is translated as CASTNRGRFNEQFF.

This clone was detected a few times. The chain carries TRBV9 and TRBJ1-2; D may be TRBD1 (5 bases). CDR3 length equals 15 residues. Trimming cost V 3 bases and J 5 bases, with 17 bases left between them. Germline V gene sequence: CDR1 SGDLS, CDR2 YYNGEE. The CDR3 DNA is TGTGCCAGCAGCGCAACCGGGACTCGATCTTATGGCTACACCTTC. Translated, it gives CASSATGTRSYGYTF.